Below are 20 T cell receptor beta chains sequenced from a single sample in a study of CD4 T cells in relation to SARS-CoV-2 and coronaviruses. The unexposed donors gave CD4+ T cells in about 2010-2019, prior to COVID-19. The data were produced by immunoSEQ multiplex PCR, yet TCRdb's version contains in-frame clones alone and is incomplete. This sample has some 69,000 clones, with around 93% found just once. Sequenced material: naive CD4+ T cells from PBMCs. Stated subset: naive CD4+ T cells isolated by negative enrichment. These receptors all come from a human donor in good health.

This sequence joins TRBV3-1 (or the pseudogene TRBV3-2) and TRBJ2-7; perhaps TRBD2 as D (5 bases). The CDR3 sequence is 12 residues long. Germline loops: CDR1 LGHDT, CDR2 YNNKEL (reference sequence). V was shortened by 2 bases and J by 5 bases, with 7 bases between the two germline ends. In DNA, the CDR3 is TGTGCCAGCAGCCAAACTAGGAACGAGCAGTACTTC. Translated, it gives CASSQTRNEQYF.

This chain connects TRBV10-2 to TRBJ2-7; 10 bases line up with TRBD2. The CDR3 length is 15 residues. The germline V gene has CDR1 WSHSY and CDR2 SAAADI. The V and J ends lost 4 bases and 7 bases, in that order; junction bases with no gene match: 10. The CDR3 DNA is TGCGCCAGCAGTGCCTCCAGCGGGAGGGCCGTGGAGCAGTACTTC. Translation gives CASSASSGRAVEQYF.

This chain joins TRBV2 and TRBJ2-2; no reliable D call. Germline V gives CDR1 SNHLY, CDR2 FYNNEI. Between the trimmed V and J ends, which lost 3 bases and 7 bases, there was a span of 9 bases. CDR3 length: 13 amino acids. The CDR3 loop is CASSDRGGGELFF. The CDR3 region has the DNA TGTGCCAGCAGTGATCGTGGTGGCGGGGAGCTGTTTTTT.

The chain combines TRBV6-1 with TRBJ1-5; 7 bases match TRBD1. Germline loops: CDR1 MNHNS, CDR2 SASEGT. The CDR3 extends over 18 amino acids. Trimming took 1 base from V and 3 from J; bases not matched to a gene: 12. CDR3 sequence: CASSEVGTEFADNQPQHF. The CDR3, as DNA: TGTGCCAGCAGTGAAGTTGGGACAGAGTTCGCGGACAATCAGCCCCAGCATTTT.

V usage is TRBV20-1 and J usage is TRBJ2-7; TRBD1 agrees at 8 bases. CDR1 DFQATT and CDR2 SNEGSKA come from the germline V gene (reference sequence). The CDR3 length is 11 residues. With V trimmed by 5 bases and J by 3 bases, 0 bases remained unmatched. The DNA of the CDR3 is TGCAGTGCTGACAGGGGCTACGAGCAGTACTTC. The encoded protein is CSADRGYEQYF.

The chain carries TRBV5-1 and TRBJ2-5; the D is unclear. Germline V gives CDR1 SGHRS, CDR2 YFSETQ. The CDR3 runs 13 residues. The ends were cut back, 4 bases at V and 6 bases at J, with 13 bases in the middle. The CDR3 loop is CASSPDPTQTQYF. In DNA form, the CDR3 reads TGCGCCAGCAGCCCAGACCCGACCCAGACCCAGTACTTC. The whole variable domain, remainder taken from reference TRBV5-1 and TRBJ2-5, is KAGVTQTPRYLIKTRGQQVTLSCSPISGHRSVSWYQQTPGQGLQFLFEYFSETQRNKGNFPGRFSGRQFSNSRSEMNVSTLELGDSALYLCASSPDPTQTQYFGPGTRLLVL.

This sequence joins TRBV19 and TRBJ2-6; a weak D match, TRBD1 (6 bases). V lost 5 bases, J lost 0 bases, and 11 bases lay in between. The CDR3 sequence is 16 residues long. Germline loops: CDR1 LNHDA, CDR2 SQIVND (reference sequence). CDR3 region: CASSAQGGSGANVLTF. CDR3 nucleotides: TGTGCCAGTAGTGCCCAAGGGGGCTCTGGGGCCAACGTCCTGACTTTC.

The chain uses TRBV11-3 and TRBJ2-1; 10 nucleotides align to TRBD2. This CDR3 region has 16 residues. Germline V gene data show CDR1 as SGHNT and CDR2 as YENEEA. After removal of 3 bases from V and 3 bases from J, the junction contained 5 bases not matched to a gene. The CDR3 bases are TGTGCCAGCAGCTTCGGGGCTAGCGGGAGCTACAATGAGCAGTTCTTC. Residues: CASSFGASGSYNEQFF.

The chain combines TRBV4-2 with TRBJ2-3, with 10 bases that match TRBD2. Germline CDR1 is LGHNA and CDR2 is YNFKEQ. CDR3 size: 18 residues. The ends lost 1 base at V and 1 base at J; junction bases unmatched: 8. The DNA of the CDR3 is TGTGCCAGCAGCCAAGTTACTAGCGGGAAGGTTGGCACAGATACGCAGTATTTT. This translates into CASSQVTSGKVGTDTQYF.

The chain couples TRBV9 to TRBJ2-2; 8 bases agree with TRBD2. This CDR3 is 16 amino acids long. Germline V lookup: CDR1 SGDLS, CDR2 YYNGEE. Unmatched junction bases numbered 7, after V lost 0 bases and J lost 6 bases. CDR3 sequence (DNA): TGTGCCAGCAGCGTAGTCCCGCGGGGGGTTTCCGGGGAGCTGTTTTTT. It yields the protein CASSVVPRGVSGELFF.

The chain recombines TRBV6-5 with TRBJ2-7, with 9 bases identical to TRBD2. The V segment lost 2 bases and the J segment 2 bases; nucleotides outside the gene matches: 7. Germline CDR1 MNHEY, CDR2 SVGAGI. The CDR3 consists of 16 residues. For the CDR3, the DNA is TGTGCCAGCAGTTACACCTATAGCGGGAGCGCCTACGAGCAGTACTTC. Translation: CASSYTYSGSAYEQYF.

The V call is TRBV7-3, the J call TRBJ1-2; 9 nucleotides line up with TRBD1. V shed 5 bases, J shed 5 bases, and the junction held 9 bases outside the gene matches. The CDR3 is 15 residues long. Germline-derived CDR1 and CDR2 are SGHTA and FQGTGA. This CDR3 reads CASSPTGGVNYGYTF. As DNA, the CDR3 is TGTGCCAGCAGCCCTACAGGGGGCGTAAATTATGGCTACACCTTC.

The chain has TRBV5-4 and TRBJ2-3; 14 bases match TRBD2. V trimming: 4 bases; J trimming: 4 bases; junction bases outside the gene matches: 11. Germline V lookup: CDR1 SGHNT, CDR2 YYREEE (reference sequence). The CDR3 is made up of 18 amino acids. The CDR3 nucleotides are TGTGCCAGCAGCGTCGGACTAGCGGGAGGAGGGTTCTCAGATACGCAGTATTTT. Its translation is CASSVGLAGGGFSDTQYF.

The V and J genes are TRBV18 and TRBJ2-1; TRBD2 aligns across 11 bases. V was clipped by 4 bases and J by 4 bases; unmatched bases: 3. Germline CDR1 reads KGHSH; CDR2 reads LQKENI. The length of the CDR3 is 15 residues. The DNA for the CDR3 is TGTGCCAGCTCACTCACTAGCGGGGGTTACAATGAGCAGTTCTTC. This translates into CASSLTSGGYNEQFF.

The chain joins TRBV27 to TRBJ2-1; D is unclear. The germline CDR1 and CDR2 sequences are MNHEY and SMNVEV (reference sequence). Trimming removed 6 bases from V and 0 bases from J, with 9 bases in between. The CDR3 extends over 14 amino acids. In DNA form, the CDR3 reads TGTGCCAGCAGCCTACCGCCCTCCTACAATGAGCAGTTCTTC. As protein: CASSLPPSYNEQFF.

The CDR3 spells CAISLGESTDTQYF. CDR3 sequence (DNA): TGTGCCATCAGTCTCGGGGAGAGCACAGATACGCAGTATTTT. This rearrangement joins TRBV10-3 to TRBJ2-3; maybe TRBD2 (5 bases). Germline lookup yields CDR1 ENHRY and CDR2 SYGVKD. V was clipped by 5 bases and J by 0 bases, with 9 bases between them. The CDR3 covers 14 residues.

The chain carries TRBV5-1 and TRBJ2-3; 7 bases are a match to TRBD2. The V gene's germline CDR1 is SGHRS and CDR2 YFSETQ. The CDR3 extends over 16 amino acids. The junction had 9 bases not matched to a gene; V was cut back by 3 bases and J by 2 bases. DNA of the CDR3: TGCGCCAGCAGCTCTAACGGGCGGGGGATCACAGATACGCAGTATTTT. This encodes CASSSNGRGITDTQYF.

The rearrangement uses TRBV11-2 and TRBJ2-7; a weak D match, TRBD2 (5 bases). This CDR3 comprises 15 residues. Germline lookup yields CDR1 SGHAT and CDR2 FQNNGV. Trimming cost V 0 bases and J 2 bases, with 11 bases left between them. The CDR3 is CASSLELRGPYEQYF. In DNA form, the CDR3 reads TGTGCCAGCAGCTTAGAGCTGAGAGGGCCCTACGAGCAGTACTTC.

CDR3 protein: CASSHGGELFF. CDR3 coding DNA: TGTGCCAGCTCCCACGGCGGGGAGCTGTTTTTT. V gene TRBV7-7 combines with J gene TRBJ2-2; D gene uncertain. The CDR3 contains 11 residues. Per the germline V gene, CDR1 is SSHAT and CDR2 is FNYEAQ (reference sequence). V gave up 8 bases and J gave up 7 bases, with 8 bases separating them.

The table lists this clone with a count of one. CDR3: CASRTGGGSGGYEQYF. The CDR3 bases are TGTGCCAGCAGGACGGGAGGAGGAAGCGGGGGCTACGAGCAGTACTTC. The V gene is TRBV28, the J gene TRBJ2-7; 8 bases are a match to TRBD2. Germline-derived CDR1 and CDR2 are MDHEN and SYDVKM. CDR3 size: 16 residues. Trimming removed 6 bases from V and 3 bases from J; junction bases left unmatched: 13. Full variable domain (rest looked up from reference TRBV28 and TRBJ2-7): DVKVTQSSRYLVKRTGEKVFLECVQDMDHENMFWYRQDPGLGLRLIYFSYDVKMKEKGDIPEGYSVSREKKERFSLILESASTNQTSMYLCASRTGGGSGGYEQYFGPGTRLTVT.